The 4 T cell receptor beta chains reported below all come from one sample, sequenced in a study of blood T cell repertoires in COVID-19. Profiled with immunoSEQ multiplex PCR; TCRdb holds only in-frame clones, not every one. The sample has about 110,000 clones, more than 80% seen once. Sequencing was done on a sample of peripheral blood. These receptors all stem from a woman in her sixties or seventies with acute or convalescent COVID-19.

The chain recombines TRBV19 with TRBJ1-1, with D perhaps matching TRBD1 (5 bases). This CDR3 contains 16 residues. From germline, CDR1 is LNHDA and CDR2 SQIVND (reference sequence). V was trimmed by 2 bases and J by 1 base, leaving 14 bases between them. The CDR3 spells CASSIRRGRRNTEAFF. CDR3 nucleotides: TGTGCCAGTAGTATACGTCGGGGGAGGAGGAACACTGAAGCTTTCTTT.

V gene TRBV19 combines with J gene TRBJ1-6, with TRBD1 matching 9 bases. The CDR3 has 16 amino acids. With V trimmed by 3 bases and J by 5 bases, 5 bases remained unmatched. From germline, CDR1 is LNHDA and CDR2 SQIVND (reference sequence). The CDR3 sequence: CASSIGDRVDNSPLHF. The CDR3 bases are TGTGCCAGTAGTATCGGGGACAGGGTGGATAATTCACCCCTCCACTTT.

This chain links TRBV4-1 with TRBJ1-5; D not resolved. Germline CDR1 and CDR2: MGHRA and YSYEKL. This CDR3 has 12 amino acids. The V end was cut by 3 bases, the J end by 9 bases, with 9 bases between. This CDR3 is CASSHPYGPQHF. CDR3 coding DNA: TGCGCCAGCAGCCACCCCTACGGGCCCCAGCATTTT.

The chain employs TRBV19 and TRBJ2-5, with 10 bases identical to TRBD1. With V trimmed by 3 bases and J by 5 bases, 6 bases remained unmatched. This CDR3 has 15 amino acids. From germline, CDR1 is LNHDA and CDR2 SQIVND (reference sequence). The CDR3 protein is CASSMATGGGETQYF. DNA of the CDR3: TGTGCCAGTAGTATGGCGACAGGGGGCGGGGAGACCCAGTACTTC.